The sequence of this T cell receptor (beta chain) was determined in a study of blood T cell repertoires in COVID-19. The CDR3 is 16 amino acids. Per germline, CDR1 KGHSH and CDR2 LQKENI. V shed 1 base and J 2 bases; nucleotides not matched to a gene: 2. Sequenced by immunoSEQ multiplex PCR; TCRdb stores in-frame clones only, minus some. The table has about 50,000 clones, over 85% seen once. Sequencing used peripheral blood. V gene TRBV18 combines with J gene TRBJ2-7; TRBD2 matches at 13 bases. This receptor was obtained from a human donor in a cohort sampled during active COVID-19. CDR3 in amino acids: CASSPRGLAGAYEQYF. The CDR3 DNA sequence: TGTGCCAGCTCACCACGAGGACTAGCGGGAGCCTACGAGCAGTACTTC.